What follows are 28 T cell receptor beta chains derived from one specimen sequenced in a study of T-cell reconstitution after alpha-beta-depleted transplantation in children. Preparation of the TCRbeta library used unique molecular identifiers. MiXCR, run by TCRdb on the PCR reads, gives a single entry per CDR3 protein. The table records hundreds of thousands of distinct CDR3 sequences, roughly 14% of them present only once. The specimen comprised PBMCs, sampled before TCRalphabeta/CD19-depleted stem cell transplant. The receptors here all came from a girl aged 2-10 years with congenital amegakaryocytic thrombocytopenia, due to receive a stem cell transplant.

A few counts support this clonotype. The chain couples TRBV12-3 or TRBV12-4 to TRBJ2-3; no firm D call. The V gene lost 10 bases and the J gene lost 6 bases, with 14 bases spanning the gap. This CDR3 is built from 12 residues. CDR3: CAISSLSDTQYF. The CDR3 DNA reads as TGTGCCATTTCAAGCCTCTCTGATACGCAGTATTTT.

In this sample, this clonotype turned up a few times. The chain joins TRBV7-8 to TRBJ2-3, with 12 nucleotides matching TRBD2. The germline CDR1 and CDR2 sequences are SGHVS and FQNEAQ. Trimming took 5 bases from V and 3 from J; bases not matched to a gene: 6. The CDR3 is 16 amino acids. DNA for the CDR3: TGTGCCAGCAGCCGACCGACTAGCGGGAGAACAGATACGCAGTATTTT. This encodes CASSRPTSGRTDTQYF. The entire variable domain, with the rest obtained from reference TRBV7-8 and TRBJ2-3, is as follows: GAGVSQSPRYKVAKRGQDVALRCDPISGHVSLFWYQQALGQGPEFLTYFQNEAQLDKSGLPSDRFFAERPEGSVSTLKIQRTQQEDSAVYLCASSRPTSGRTDTQYFGPGTRLTVL.

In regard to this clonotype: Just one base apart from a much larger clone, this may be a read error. The CDR3 DNA reads as TGTGCCAGCAGGCCAGGATATAGCGGTAATGGGCAGTTCTTC. This codes for CASRPGYSGNGQFF. This chain links TRBV12-3 or TRBV12-4 with TRBJ2-1, with D tentatively TRBD2 (6 bases). The length of the CDR3 is 14 residues.

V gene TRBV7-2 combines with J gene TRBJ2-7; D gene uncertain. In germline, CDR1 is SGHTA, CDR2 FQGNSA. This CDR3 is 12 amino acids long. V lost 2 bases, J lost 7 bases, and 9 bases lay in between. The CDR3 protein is CASSLPAREQYF. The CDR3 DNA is TGTGCCAGCAGCTTACCGGCCAGGGAGCAGTACTTC. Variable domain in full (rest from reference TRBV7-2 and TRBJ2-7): GAGVSQSPSNKVTEKGKDVELRCDPISGHTALYWYRQSLGQGLEFLIYFQGNSAPDKSGLPSDRFSAERTGGSVSTLTIQRTQQEDSAVYLCASSLPAREQYFGPGTRLTVT.

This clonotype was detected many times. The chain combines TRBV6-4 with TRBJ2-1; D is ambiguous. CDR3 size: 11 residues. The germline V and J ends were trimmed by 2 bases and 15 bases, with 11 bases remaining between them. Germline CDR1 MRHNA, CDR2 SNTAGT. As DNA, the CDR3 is TGTGCCAGCAGTGACCTAGTCGTGTGGTTCTTC. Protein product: CASSDLVVWFF.

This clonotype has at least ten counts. The CDR3 sequence is CASSYSGTGSFRSYNEQFF. CDR3 in DNA: TGCGCCAGCAGCTACTCCGGGACAGGGAGTTTTCGGTCCTACAATGAGCAGTTCTTC. The chain is built from TRBV5-1 and TRBJ2-1; 9 bases agree with TRBD1. The CDR3 extends over 19 amino acids. Germline V gene lookup returns CDR1 SGHRS and CDR2 YFSETQ. The V gene end was trimmed by 3 bases and the J gene end by 1 base; junction bases not matched to a gene: 14.

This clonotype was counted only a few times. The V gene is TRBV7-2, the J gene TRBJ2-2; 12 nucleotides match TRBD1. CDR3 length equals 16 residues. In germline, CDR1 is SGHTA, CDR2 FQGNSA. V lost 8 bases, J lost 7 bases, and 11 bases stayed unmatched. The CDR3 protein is CASGVMGQGAGGELFF. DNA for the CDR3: TGTGCCAGCGGAGTAATGGGACAGGGGGCAGGCGGGGAGCTGTTTTTT.

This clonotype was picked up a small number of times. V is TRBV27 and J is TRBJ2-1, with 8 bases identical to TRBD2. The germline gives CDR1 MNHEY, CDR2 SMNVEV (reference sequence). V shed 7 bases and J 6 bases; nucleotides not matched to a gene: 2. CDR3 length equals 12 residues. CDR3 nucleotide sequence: TGTGCCAGCACGGGAGGGTCCAATGAGCAGTTCTTC. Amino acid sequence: CASTGGSNEQFF.

The CDR3 coding sequence is TGCGCCAGCAGCCAAGGACAGACATTTAATTCACCCCTCCACTTT. Its protein product is CASSQGQTFNSPLHF. V is TRBV4-1 and J is TRBJ1-6; tentative D call: TRBD1 (5 bases). The CDR3 sequence is 15 residues long. The V gene's germline CDR1 is MGHRA and CDR2 YSYEKL. Trimming took 1 base from V and 6 from J, leaving 10 bases between them.

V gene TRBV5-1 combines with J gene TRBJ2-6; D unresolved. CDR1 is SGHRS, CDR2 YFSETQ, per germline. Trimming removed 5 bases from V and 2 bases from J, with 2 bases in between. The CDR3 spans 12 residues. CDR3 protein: CASRAGANVLTF. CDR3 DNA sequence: TGCGCCAGCAGGGCTGGGGCCAACGTCCTGACTTTC.

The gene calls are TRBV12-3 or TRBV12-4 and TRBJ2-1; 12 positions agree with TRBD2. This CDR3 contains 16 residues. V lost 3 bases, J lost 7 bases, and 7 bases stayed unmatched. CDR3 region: CASSLRLAGARNEQFF. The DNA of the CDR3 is TGTGCCAGCAGTTTGAGACTAGCGGGAGCCAGGAATGAGCAGTTCTTC.

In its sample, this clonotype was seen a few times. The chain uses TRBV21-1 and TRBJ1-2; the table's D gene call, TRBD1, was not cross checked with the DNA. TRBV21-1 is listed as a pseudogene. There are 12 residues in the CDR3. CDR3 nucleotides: TGTGCCAGCAAAGGGGCGAGCGAGGGCTACACCTTC. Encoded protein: CASKGASEGYTF.

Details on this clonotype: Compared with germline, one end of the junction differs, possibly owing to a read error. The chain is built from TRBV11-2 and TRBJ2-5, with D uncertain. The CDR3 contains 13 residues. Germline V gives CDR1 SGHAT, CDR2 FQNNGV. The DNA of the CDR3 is TGTGCCAACAGCTTCCAAACTGACCGCACCCAGTACTTC. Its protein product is CANSFQTDRTQYF. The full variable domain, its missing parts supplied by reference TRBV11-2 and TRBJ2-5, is EAGVAQSPRYKIIEKRQSVAFWCNPISGHATLYWYQQILGQGPKLLIQFQNNGVVDDSQLPKDRFSAERLKGVDSTLKIQPAKLEDSAVYLCANSFQTDRTQYFGPGTRLLVL.

The CDR3 region has the DNA TGTGCCAGCAGCCAAACGGGGACAGGGGGAAGAAACACCATATATTTT. It translates to CASSQTGTGGRNTIYF. The chain couples TRBV28 to TRBJ1-3; TRBD1 aligns across 11 bases. J lost 5 bases, V lost 6 bases, and 9 bases had no gene match. The CDR3 runs to 16 residues. Germline CDR1 is MDHEN and CDR2 is SYDVKM.

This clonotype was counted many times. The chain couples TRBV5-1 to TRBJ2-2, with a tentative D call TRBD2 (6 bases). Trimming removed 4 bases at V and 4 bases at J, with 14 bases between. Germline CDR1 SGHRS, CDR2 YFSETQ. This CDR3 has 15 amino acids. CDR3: CASSRLVEGTGELFF. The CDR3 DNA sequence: TGCGCCAGCAGCCGACTAGTCGAAGGCACCGGGGAGCTGTTTTTT.

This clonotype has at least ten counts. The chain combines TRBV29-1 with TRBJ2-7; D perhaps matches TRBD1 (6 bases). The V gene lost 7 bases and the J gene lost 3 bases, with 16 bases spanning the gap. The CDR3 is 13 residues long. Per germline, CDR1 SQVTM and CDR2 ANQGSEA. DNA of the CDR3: TGCAGCGCCACGCGACAGGAAAACTACGAGCAGTACTTC. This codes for CSATRQENYEQYF.

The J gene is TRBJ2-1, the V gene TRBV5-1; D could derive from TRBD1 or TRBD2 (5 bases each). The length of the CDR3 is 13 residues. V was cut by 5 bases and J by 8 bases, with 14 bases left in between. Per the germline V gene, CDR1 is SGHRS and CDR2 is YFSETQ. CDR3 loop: CASRPTRDDEQFF. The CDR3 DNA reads TGCGCCAGCAGACCAACTAGGGACGATGAGCAGTTCTTC.

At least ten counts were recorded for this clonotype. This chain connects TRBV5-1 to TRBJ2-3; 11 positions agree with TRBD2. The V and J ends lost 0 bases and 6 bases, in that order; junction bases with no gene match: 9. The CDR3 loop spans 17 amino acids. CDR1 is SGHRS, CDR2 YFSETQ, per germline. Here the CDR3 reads CASSLVLAGASLDTQYF. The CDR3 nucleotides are TGCGCCAGCAGCTTGGTACTAGCGGGAGCAAGTTTGGATACGCAGTATTTT.

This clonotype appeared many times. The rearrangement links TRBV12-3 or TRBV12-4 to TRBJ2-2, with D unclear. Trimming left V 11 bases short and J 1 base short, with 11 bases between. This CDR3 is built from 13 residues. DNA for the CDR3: TGTGCCGGGTCTCTAGGGAACACCGGGGAGCTGTTTTTT. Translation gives CAGSLGNTGELFF.

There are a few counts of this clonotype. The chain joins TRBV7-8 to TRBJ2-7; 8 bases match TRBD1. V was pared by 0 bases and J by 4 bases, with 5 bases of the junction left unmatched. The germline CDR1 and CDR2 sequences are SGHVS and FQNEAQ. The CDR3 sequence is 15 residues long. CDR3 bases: TGTGCCAGCAGCTTAGCCGACAGGGGAGAATACGAGCAGTACTTC. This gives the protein CASSLADRGEYEQYF.

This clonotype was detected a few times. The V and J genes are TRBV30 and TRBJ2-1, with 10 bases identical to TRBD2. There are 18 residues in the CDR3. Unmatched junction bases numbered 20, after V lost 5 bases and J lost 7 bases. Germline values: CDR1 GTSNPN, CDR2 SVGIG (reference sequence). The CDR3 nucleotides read TGTGCCTGGTTCGGACTAGCGGAGGCCCCACGGGTTTTTAATGAGCAGTTCTTC. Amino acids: CAWFGLAEAPRVFNEQFF.

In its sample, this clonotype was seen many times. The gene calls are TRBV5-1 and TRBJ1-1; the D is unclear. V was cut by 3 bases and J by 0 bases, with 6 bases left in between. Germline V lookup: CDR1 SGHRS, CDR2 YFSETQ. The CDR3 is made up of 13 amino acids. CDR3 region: CASSSDMNTEAFF. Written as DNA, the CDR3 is TGCGCCAGCAGCTCAGACATGAACACTGAAGCTTTCTTT.

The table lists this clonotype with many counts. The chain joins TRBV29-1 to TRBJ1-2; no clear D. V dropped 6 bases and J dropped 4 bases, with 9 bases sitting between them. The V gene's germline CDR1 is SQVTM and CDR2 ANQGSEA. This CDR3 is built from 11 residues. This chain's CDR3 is CSVKGIYGYTF. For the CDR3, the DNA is TGCAGCGTCAAGGGAATCTATGGCTACACCTTC. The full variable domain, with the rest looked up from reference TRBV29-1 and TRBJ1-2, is SAVISQKPSRDICQRGTSLTIQCQVDSQVTMMFWYRQQPGQSLTLIATANQGSEATYESGFVIDKFPISRPNLTFSTLTVSNMSPEDSSIYLCSVKGIYGYTFGSGTRLTVV.

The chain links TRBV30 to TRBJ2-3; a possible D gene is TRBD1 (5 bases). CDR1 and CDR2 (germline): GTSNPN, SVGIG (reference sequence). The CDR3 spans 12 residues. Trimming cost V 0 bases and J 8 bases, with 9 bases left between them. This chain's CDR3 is CAWSVSGSTQYF. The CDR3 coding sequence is TGTGCCTGGAGTGTCTCAGGGTCTACGCAGTATTTT.

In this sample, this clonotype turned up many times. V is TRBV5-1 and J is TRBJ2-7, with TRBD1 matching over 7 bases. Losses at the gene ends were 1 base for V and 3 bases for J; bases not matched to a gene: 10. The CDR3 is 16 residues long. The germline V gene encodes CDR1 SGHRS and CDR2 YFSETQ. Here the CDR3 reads CASSLSFGTVHYEQYF. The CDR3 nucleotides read TGCGCCAGCAGCTTGTCGTTCGGGACAGTCCACTACGAGCAGTACTTC. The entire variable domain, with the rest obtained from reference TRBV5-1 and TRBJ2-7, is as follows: KAGVTQTPRYLIKTRGQQVTLSCSPISGHRSVSWYQQTPGQGLQFLFEYFSETQRNKGNFPGRFSGRQFSNSRSEMNVSTLELGDSALYLCASSLSFGTVHYEQYFGPGTRLTVT.

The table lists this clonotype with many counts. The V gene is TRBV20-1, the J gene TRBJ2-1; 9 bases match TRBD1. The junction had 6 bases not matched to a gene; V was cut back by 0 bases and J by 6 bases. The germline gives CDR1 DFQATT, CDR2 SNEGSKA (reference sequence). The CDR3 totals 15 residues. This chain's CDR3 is CSARDVTGGINEQFF. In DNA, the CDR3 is TGCAGTGCTAGAGATGTGACAGGGGGTATCAATGAGCAGTTCTTC.

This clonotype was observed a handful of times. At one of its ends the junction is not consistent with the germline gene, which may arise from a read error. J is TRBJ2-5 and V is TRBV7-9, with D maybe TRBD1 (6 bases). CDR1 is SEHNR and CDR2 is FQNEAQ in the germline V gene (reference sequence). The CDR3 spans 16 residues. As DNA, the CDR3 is TGTGCCAGCAGCCTAGCTCCGGGACACTTCAAAGAGACCCAGTACTTC. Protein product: CASSLAPGHFKETQYF.

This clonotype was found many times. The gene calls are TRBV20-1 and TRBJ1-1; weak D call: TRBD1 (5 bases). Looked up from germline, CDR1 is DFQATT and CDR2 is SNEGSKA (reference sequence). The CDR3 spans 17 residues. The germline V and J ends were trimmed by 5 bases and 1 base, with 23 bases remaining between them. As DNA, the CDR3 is TGCAGTGCTCCTAGTTGGGGACGACTGGTACCGAACACTGAAGCTTTCTTT. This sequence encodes CSAPSWGRLVPNTEAFF.